A single T cell receptor (beta chain) is shown here with its context. The identical CDR3 is also encoded by other nucleotide sequences in the sample. The data belong to a study of T cell changes during pregnancy in multiple sclerosis. The assay was immunoSEQ multiplex PCR, and TCRdb's table has in-frame clones only and misses some. The repertoire includes 55,000 to 70,000 clones, approximately 90% of them detected once, and approximately 0.4% sits in the top ten. The germline V and J ends were trimmed by 4 bases and 5 bases, with 6 bases remaining between them. Germline CDR1 and CDR2: MNHNS and SASEGT. The CDR3 length is 12 residues.

The sample was CD4+ T cells from peripheral blood mononuclear cells, taken in the third trimester of pregnancy. This TCR was recovered from a female donor with multiple sclerosis, enrolled in a pregnancy study. V is TRBV6-1 and J is TRBJ1-5; maybe TRBD1 (5 bases). The CDR3, as DNA: TGTGCCAGCAGTGGGGGCGATCAGCCCCAGCATTTT. It codes for CASSGGDQPQHF.